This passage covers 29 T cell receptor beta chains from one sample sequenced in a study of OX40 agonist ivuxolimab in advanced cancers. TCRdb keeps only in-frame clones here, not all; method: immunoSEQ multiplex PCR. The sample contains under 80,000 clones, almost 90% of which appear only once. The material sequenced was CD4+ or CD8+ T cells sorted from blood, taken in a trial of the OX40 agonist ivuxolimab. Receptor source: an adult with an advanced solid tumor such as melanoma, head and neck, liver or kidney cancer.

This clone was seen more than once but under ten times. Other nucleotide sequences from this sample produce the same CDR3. The CDR3 loop reads CASSPSGTGELFF. The CDR3 DNA sequence: TGTGCCAGCAGTCCTAGCGGCACCGGGGAGCTGTTTTTT. V is TRBV7-3 and J is TRBJ2-2; 7 bases fit TRBD2. The germline V gene encodes CDR1 SGHTA and CDR2 FQGTGA. This CDR3 has 13 residues. Trimming cost V 6 bases and J 4 bases; bases outside gene matches: 2.

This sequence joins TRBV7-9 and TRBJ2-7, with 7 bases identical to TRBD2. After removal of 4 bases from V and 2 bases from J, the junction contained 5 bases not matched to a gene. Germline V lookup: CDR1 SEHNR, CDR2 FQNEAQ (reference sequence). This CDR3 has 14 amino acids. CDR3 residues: CASSWASGPYEQYF. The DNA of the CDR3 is TGTGCCAGCAGCTGGGCTAGCGGCCCCTACGAGCAGTACTTC.

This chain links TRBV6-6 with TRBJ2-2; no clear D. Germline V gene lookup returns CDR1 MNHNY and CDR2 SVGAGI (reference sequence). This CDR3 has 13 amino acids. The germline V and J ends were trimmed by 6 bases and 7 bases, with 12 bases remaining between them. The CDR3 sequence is CASRMAVGGELFF. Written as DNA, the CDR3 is TGTGCCAGCAGGATGGCCGTCGGCGGGGAGCTGTTTTTT.

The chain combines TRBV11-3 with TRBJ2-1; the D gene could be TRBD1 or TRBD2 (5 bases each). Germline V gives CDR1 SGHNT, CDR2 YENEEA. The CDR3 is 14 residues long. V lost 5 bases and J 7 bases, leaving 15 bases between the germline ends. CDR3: CASSPGRVGNEQFF. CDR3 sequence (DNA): TGTGCCAGCAGCCCGGGACGGGTGGGAAATGAGCAGTTCTTC. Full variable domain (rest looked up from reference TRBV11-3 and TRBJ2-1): EAGVVQSPRYKIIEKKQPVAFWCNPISGHNTLYWYLQNLGQGPELLIRYENEEAVDDSQLPKDRFSAERLKGVDSTLKIQPAELGDSAVYLCASSPGRVGNEQFFGPGTRLTVL.

CDR3 region: CASRTGATNYGYTF. Written as DNA, the CDR3 is TGTGCCAGCAGGACAGGGGCCACTAACTATGGCTACACCTTC. The V call is TRBV19, the J call TRBJ1-2; 9 bases agree with TRBD1. CDR3 length equals 14 residues. Losses at the gene ends were 9 bases for V and 0 bases for J; bases not matched to a gene: 5. Germline-derived CDR1 and CDR2 are LNHDA and SQIVND (reference sequence).

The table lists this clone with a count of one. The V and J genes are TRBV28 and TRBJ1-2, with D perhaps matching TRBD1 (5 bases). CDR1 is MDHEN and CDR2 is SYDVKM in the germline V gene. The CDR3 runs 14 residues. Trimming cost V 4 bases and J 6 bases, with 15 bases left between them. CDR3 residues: CASSSSGTENGYTF. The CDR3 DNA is TGTGCCAGCAGTTCCTCCGGGACGGAGAATGGCTACACCTTC.

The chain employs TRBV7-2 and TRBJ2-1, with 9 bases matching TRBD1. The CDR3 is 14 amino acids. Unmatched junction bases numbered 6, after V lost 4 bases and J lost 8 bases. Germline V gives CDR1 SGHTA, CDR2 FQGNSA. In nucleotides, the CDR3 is TGTGCCAGCAGCTCGGGACAGGGTTTGCATGAGCAGTTCTTC. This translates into CASSSGQGLHEQFF.

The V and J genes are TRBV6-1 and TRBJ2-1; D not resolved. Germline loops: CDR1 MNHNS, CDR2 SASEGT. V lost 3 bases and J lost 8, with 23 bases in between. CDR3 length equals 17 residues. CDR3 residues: CASSDPSDPFSSDEQFF. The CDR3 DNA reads TGTGCCAGCAGTGACCCCTCGGACCCTTTCTCGAGCGATGAGCAGTTCTTC.

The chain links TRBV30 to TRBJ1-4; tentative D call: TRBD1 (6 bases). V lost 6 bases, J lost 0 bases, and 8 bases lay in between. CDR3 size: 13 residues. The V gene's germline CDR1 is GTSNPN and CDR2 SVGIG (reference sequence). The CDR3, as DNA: TGTGCCTGCCCAGGGGCAACTAATGAAAAACTGTTTTTT. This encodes CACPGATNEKLFF. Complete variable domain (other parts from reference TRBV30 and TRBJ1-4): SQTIHQWPATLVQPVGSPLSLECTVEGTSNPNLYWYRQAAGRGLQLLFYSVGIGQISSEVPQNLSASRPQDRQFILSSKKLLLSDSGFYLCACPGATNEKLFFGSGTQLSVL.

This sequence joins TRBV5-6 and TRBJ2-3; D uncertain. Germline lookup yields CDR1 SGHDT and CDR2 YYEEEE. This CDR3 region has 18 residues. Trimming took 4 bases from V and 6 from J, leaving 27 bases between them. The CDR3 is CASSLDLGSTHTLDTQYF. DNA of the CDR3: TGTGCCAGCAGCCTCGATTTAGGCTCCACACACACACTGGATACGCAGTATTTT.

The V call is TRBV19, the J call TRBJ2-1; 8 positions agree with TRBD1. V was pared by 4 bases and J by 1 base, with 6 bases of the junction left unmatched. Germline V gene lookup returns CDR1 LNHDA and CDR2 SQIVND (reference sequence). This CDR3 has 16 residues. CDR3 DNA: TGTGCCAGTAGTACCCCCGGGACAGGATCCTACAATGAGCAGTTCTTC. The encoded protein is CASSTPGTGSYNEQFF.

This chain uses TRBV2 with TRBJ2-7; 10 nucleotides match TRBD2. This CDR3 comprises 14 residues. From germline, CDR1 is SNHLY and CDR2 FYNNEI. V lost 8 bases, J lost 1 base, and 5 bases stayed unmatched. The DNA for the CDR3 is TGTGCCAGCGACCGGACTAGCGGTTCCTACGAGCAGTACTTC. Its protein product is CASDRTSGSYEQYF.

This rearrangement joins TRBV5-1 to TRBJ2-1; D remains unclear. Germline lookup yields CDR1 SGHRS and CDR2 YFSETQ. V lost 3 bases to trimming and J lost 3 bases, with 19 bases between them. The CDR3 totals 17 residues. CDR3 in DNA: TGCGCCAGCAGCTCCTGGAAGACTGGCGGCTTCTACAATGAGCAGTTCTTC. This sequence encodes CASSSWKTGGFYNEQFF. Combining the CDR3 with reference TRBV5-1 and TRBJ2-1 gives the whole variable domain KAGVTQTPRYLIKTRGQQVTLSCSPISGHRSVSWYQQTPGQGLQFLFEYFSETQRNKGNFPGRFSGRQFSNSRSEMNVSTLELGDSALYLCASSSWKTGGFYNEQFFGPGTRLTVL.

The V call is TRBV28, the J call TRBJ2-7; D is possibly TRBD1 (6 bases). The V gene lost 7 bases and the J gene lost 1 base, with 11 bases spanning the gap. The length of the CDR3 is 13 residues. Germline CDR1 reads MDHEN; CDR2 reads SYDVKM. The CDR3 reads CASNSGTSYEQYF. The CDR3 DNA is TGTGCCAGCAACTCCGGGACATCCTACGAGCAGTACTTC.

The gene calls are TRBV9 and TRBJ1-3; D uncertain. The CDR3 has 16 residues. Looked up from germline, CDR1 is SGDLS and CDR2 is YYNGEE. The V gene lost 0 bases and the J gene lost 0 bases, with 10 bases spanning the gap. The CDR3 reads CASSVGGFLSGNTIYF. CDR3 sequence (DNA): TGTGCCAGCAGCGTAGGAGGTTTCCTCTCTGGAAACACCATATATTTT.

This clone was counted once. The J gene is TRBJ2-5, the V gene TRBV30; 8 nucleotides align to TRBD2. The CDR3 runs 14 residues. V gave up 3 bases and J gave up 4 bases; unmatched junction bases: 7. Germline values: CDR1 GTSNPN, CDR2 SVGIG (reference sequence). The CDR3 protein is CAWSGGAFRETQYF. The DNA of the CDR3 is TGTGCCTGGAGCGGGGGGGCCTTCCGAGAGACCCAGTACTTC.

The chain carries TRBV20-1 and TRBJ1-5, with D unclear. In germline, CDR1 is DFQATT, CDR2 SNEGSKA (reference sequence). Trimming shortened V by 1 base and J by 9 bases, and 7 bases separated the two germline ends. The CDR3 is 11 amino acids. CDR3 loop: CSARASGPQHF. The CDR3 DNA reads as TGCAGTGCTAGAGCATCAGGGCCCCAGCATTTT.

Written as DNA, the CDR3 is TGCGCCAGCAGCTTGTCTACTCGCGAAAAACTGTTTTTT. Its translation: CASSLSTREKLFF. The chain couples TRBV5-1 to TRBJ1-4; the D is unclear. This CDR3 spans 13 amino acids. Trimming left V 1 base short and J 8 bases short, with 9 bases between. Germline CDR1 SGHRS, CDR2 YFSETQ.

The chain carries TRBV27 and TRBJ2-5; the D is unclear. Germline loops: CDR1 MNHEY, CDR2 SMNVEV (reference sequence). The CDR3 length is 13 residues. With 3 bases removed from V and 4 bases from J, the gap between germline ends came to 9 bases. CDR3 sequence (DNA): TGTGCCAGCAGTTTCGGACCCAGAGAGACCCAGTACTTC. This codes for CASSFGPRETQYF.

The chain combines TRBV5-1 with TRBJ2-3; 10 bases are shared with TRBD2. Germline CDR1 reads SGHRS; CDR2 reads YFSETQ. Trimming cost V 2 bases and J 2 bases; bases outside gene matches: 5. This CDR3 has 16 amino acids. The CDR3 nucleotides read TGCGCCAGCAGCTTTGGAGCGGGAGGGTTCACAGATACGCAGTATTTT. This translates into CASSFGAGGFTDTQYF.

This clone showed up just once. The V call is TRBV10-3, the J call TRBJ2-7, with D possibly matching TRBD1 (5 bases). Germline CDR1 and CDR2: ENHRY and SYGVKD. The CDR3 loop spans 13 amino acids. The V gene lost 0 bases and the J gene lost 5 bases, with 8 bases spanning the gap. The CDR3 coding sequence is TGTGCCATCAGTGAGTCAGGGGCGGACGAGCAGTACTTC. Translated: CAISESGADEQYF.

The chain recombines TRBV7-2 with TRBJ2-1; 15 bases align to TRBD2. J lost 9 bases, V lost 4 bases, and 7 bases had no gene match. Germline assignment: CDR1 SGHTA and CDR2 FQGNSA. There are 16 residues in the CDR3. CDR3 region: CASSWTSGRAGGEQFF. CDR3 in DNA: TGTGCCAGCAGCTGGACTAGCGGGAGGGCCGGGGGTGAGCAGTTCTTC.

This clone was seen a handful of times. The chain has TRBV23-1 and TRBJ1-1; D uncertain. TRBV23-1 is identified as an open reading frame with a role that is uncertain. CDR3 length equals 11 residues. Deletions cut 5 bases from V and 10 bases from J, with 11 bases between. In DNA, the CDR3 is TGCGCCAGCAGTTGGACGGCGGGAGCTTTCTTT. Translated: CASSWTAGAFF.

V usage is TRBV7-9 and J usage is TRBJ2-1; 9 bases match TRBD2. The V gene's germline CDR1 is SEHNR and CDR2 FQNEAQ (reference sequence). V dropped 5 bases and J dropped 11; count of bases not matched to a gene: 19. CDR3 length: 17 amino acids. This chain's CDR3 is CASSPPRTSATTMKQFF. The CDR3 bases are TGTGCCAGCAGCCCCCCTCGGACTAGCGCGACTACAATGAAGCAGTTCTTC.

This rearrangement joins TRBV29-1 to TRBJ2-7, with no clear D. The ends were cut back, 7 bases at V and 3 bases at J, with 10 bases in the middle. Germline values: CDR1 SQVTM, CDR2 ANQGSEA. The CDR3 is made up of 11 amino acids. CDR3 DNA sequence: TGCAGCGCGCATATAAACTACGAGCAGTACTTC. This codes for CSAHINYEQYF.

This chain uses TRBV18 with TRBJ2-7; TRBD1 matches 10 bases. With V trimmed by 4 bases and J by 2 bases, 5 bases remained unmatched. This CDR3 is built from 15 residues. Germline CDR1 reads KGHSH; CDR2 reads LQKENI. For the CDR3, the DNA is TGTGCCAGCTCACTCGGGACAGGGGAAGCCTACGAGCAGTACTTC. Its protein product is CASSLGTGEAYEQYF.

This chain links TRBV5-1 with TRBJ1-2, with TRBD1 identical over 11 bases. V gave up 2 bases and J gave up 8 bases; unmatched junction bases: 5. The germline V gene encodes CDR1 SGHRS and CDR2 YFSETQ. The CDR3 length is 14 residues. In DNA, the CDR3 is TGCGCCAGCAGCTTTGGACAGGGGGCGGCGGGCTACACCTTC. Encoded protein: CASSFGQGAAGYTF.

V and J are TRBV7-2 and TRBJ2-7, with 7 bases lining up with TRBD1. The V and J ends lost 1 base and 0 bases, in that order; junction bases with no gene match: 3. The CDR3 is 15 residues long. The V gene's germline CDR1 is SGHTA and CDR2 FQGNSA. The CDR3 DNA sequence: TGTGCCAGCAGCTTAGTGACAGGGAACTCCTACGAGCAGTACTTC. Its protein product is CASSLVTGNSYEQYF.

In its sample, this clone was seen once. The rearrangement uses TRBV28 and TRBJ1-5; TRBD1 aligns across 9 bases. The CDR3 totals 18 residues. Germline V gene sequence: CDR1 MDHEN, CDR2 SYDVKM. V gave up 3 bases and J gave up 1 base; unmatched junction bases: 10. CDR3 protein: CASSFSGTGFLSNQPQHF. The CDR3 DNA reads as TGTGCCAGCAGTTTCTCCGGGACAGGGTTTTTGAGCAATCAGCCCCAGCATTTT.